This T cell receptor (beta chain) was recorded in a study of T cell responses to AZD1222 COVID-19 vaccine (dated by TCRdb to the early 2020s). Study-level background: TCR sequencing covered fewer than 250 trial participants: 200 to 220 given two doses of AZD1222 and approximately 25 given two doses of MenACWY control vaccine. Trial participants were enrolled into age subgroups of 18-55, 56-69 and 70-plus years, which contained about 160, 30 and 59 TCR-sequenced participants, respectively. General conclusions and limits of the study: After two AZD1222 doses, both the breadth and the depth of spike-specific TCRs were significantly higher than at day 0 and than in MenACWY recipients. CD4 TCRs associated with the vaccine covered the entire spike protein, and the dominant responses were in regions 160-218 and 743-854. Participants were mostly white British and included more females than males, and it was suggested by the authors that clonal diversity may have been underestimated. Epitopes outside the regions mutated in the B.1.351 and B.1.1.7 variants were reportedly recognized by nearly half of the unique spike-specific TCRs. Conclusions about previously exposed vaccinees were limited because only six AZD1222 recipients were SARS-CoV-2 seropositive at baseline. In the small 56-69-year group, the increase in depth fell short of significance, most likely because of low power. No day 14 peak-response samples were available, so repertoires were characterized only after the peak T cell response.

This sample's time point label indicates: about 28 days (+/-7) after the second vaccine dose. This specimen's treatment or condition label, per the study, means: meningococcal conjugate vaccine given as trial control. The vaccinee samples were drawn from two UK trials, COV001 and COV002, one of which was a single-blind randomized controlled phase 2/3 trial testing AZD1222 (ChAdOx1 nCoV-19) in healthy adults. For TCRbeta chain sequencing, PBMC samples were collected from trial participants at day 0 and at day 28 after the second dose. The CDR3 regions of human TCRbeta chains were analyzed by immunosequencing. On the authors' methods: Repertoire TCRs were checked for matches against a reference library of SARS-CoV-2-specific TCRs that had been generated using the MIRA antigen-specificity platform. Breadth was defined as the fraction of unique TCRs that were SARS-CoV-2-associated. Depth was defined as the fraction of total T cells that were SARS-CoV-2-associated. Using the MIRA data, each spike-specific TCR was mapped to the spike region that the TCR reacts to and placed in a CD4 or CD8 class. Log10-transformed breadth and depth values were compared by one-way ANOVA with Sidak's multiple comparisons tests. TCRdb re-hosts the immuneACCESS table, in-frame sequences only. Its copies lack some clones; in the studies checked, an unresolved V gene accounts for under half of them, and the cause for the rest is not known. The DNA was the basis for D and trimming; V, J and clone size are from that table. The sample includes about 99,000 clones, with about 89% observed a single time. In total, the top ten clones hold 3% to 3.5% of the sample.

For this clone: Its antigen is unknown. No base quality values were provided; no much bigger clone lies one nucleotide off.

The CDR3, cysteine through phenylalanine, is 15 amino acids long. Left in the record is the CDR3 DNA by itself, 45 bases read in frame from the first base. Trimming costs V 3 bases and J 4 bases, and their ends lie 15 bases apart. The CDR1 and CDR2 encoded by the germline V gene are SGHTA and FQGNSA. This material consisted of peripheral blood, taken 28 days after the second dose of the MenACWY control vaccine. In this chain, TRBV7-2 is recombined with TRBJ2-5; TRBD2 is possibly the D segment (5 matching bases). The source is an adult who received the MenACWY meningococcal vaccine as a control. The nucleotides are TGTGCCAGCAGCTTTAGTTTAGCGATCCTAGAGACCCAGTACTTC. Translation gives CASSFSLAILETQYF.